What follows are 24 T cell receptor beta chains derived from one specimen sequenced in a study of immune characterization of retroperitoneal liposarcoma (dated by TCRdb to about 2019). Library preparation employed PCR. The sequencing machine was a NextSeq 500. The public reads were run again by TCRdb, first through fastp at Q25 and then through MiXCR, and only productive beta chains were kept. Every entry covers one CDR3 protein and lists the most common genes and DNA from its rows. Counted in this sample were around 20,000 distinct CDR3 sequences; around two fifths of them appeared once. The biggest ten clones account for about 7% of the sample. Material: blood. These receptors were taken from a male donor with retroperitoneal liposarcoma.

Details on this clonotype: The junction and the germline gene differ at one end; a read error may be behind it. The chain links TRBV11-1 to TRBJ2-3; 11 nucleotides align to TRBD2. TRBJ2-1 explains the end of the DNA better; the J call may be wrong. This CDR3 region has 16 residues. Germline-derived CDR1 and CDR2 are SGHAT and FQDESV (reference sequence). CDR3 DNA: TGTGCCAGCAGCCTATCGGGACTAGCGGAGTACACTGAGCAGTTCTTC. The encoded protein is CASSLSGLAEYTEQFF.

The chain carries TRBV6-8 and TRBJ2-2, with 9 bases identical to TRBD1. The CDR3 extends over 16 amino acids. V trimming: 6 bases; J trimming: 7 bases; junction bases outside the gene matches: 12. Germline-derived CDR1 and CDR2 are MNHGY and SAAAGT. CDR3 in amino acids: CASRSSGTGRGGELFF. DNA for the CDR3: TGTGCCAGCAGATCCTCCGGGACAGGGCGTGGCGGGGAGCTGTTTTTT.

The chain employs TRBV7-6 and TRBJ2-3, with TRBD1 matching 7 bases. V dropped 6 bases and J dropped 3; count of bases not matched to a gene: 9. In germline, CDR1 is SGHVS, CDR2 FNYEAQ. The CDR3 is 15 residues long. CDR3 residues: CASRDRQGKTDTQYF. CDR3 sequence (DNA): TGTGCCAGCAGAGATAGACAGGGTAAAACAGATACGCAGTATTTT.

This clonotype occurred a few times. The J gene is TRBJ1-5, the V gene TRBV7-2; D not resolved. V lost 1 base, J lost 0 bases, and 10 bases lay in between. Germline V gene data show CDR1 as SGHTA and CDR2 as FQGNSA. CDR3 length: 16 residues. CDR3 residues: CASSLDAGFSNQPQHF. The CDR3 DNA reads as TGTGCCAGCAGCTTAGACGCGGGGTTTAGCAATCAGCCCCAGCATTTT.

This chain connects TRBV6-1 to TRBJ2-1, with 9 bases matching TRBD1. CDR3 length: 15 residues. The V gene end was trimmed by 4 bases and the J gene end by 3 bases; junction bases not matched to a gene: 4. CDR1 MNHNS and CDR2 SASEGT come from the germline V gene. The CDR3 nucleotides are TGTGCCAGCAGTGGGGACAGGGACAACTACAATGAGCAGTTCTTC. Translation gives CASSGDRDNYNEQFF.

This chain joins TRBV6-2 or TRBV6-3 and TRBJ2-5; no definite D call. The J call could be wrong; TRBJ2-7 is a better fit for the DNA end. The CDR3 covers 11 residues. The V gene's germline CDR1 is MNHEY and CDR2 SVGEGT. The chain's CDR3 is CASSPRYEQYF. The CDR3 DNA sequence: TGTGCCAGCAGTCCTCGGTACGAGCAGTACTTC.

This clonotype ranks as medium-sized (0.01 to 0.1%). V and J are TRBV7-2 and TRBJ2-1, with D perhaps TRBD1 or TRBD2 (6 bases each). Germline CDR1 reads SGHTA; CDR2 reads FQGNSA. Trimming removed 5 bases from V and 13 bases from J, with 24 bases in between. The CDR3 is 15 amino acids. CDR3 sequence reads: CASSRRGRIEETQFF. The CDR3 bases are TGTGCCAGCAGCCGTAGGGGGAGGATCGAAGAGACCCAGTTCTTC.

This clonotype turned up a few times. The CDR3 DNA follows: TGTGCCAGCAGTTTCCTACTAGCGGGAGATGAGCAGTTCTTC. Protein sequence: CASSFLLAGDEQFF. The chain recombines TRBV12-3 or TRBV12-4 with TRBJ2-1; 11 bases match TRBD2. CDR3 size: 14 residues. The V gene end was trimmed by 3 bases and the J gene end by 8 bases; junction bases not matched to a gene: 3.

This clonotype was detected ten times or more. V and J are TRBV12-3 or TRBV12-4 and TRBJ2-1, with 9 bases matching TRBD2. V shed 5 bases, J shed 7 bases, and the junction held 12 bases outside the gene matches. The CDR3 is 16 residues long. DNA of the CDR3: TGTGCCAGCAGTCCACCATCTAGCGGGATGGGGAATGAGCAGTTCTTC. Translating it yields CASSPPSSGMGNEQFF.

This clonotype was seen a handful of times. V is TRBV5-3 and J is TRBJ2-1; D is perhaps TRBD2 (5 bases). The J call may be in error: the DNA end matches TRBJ2-7 better. TRBV5-3 is an open reading frame whose function is uncertain. The CDR3 is made up of 13 amino acids. The CDR3 sequence: CASISGRLSEQYF. DNA for the CDR3: TGTGCCAGCATTTCTGGGAGACTGAGTGAGCAGTACTTC.

In this sample, this clonotype turned up a few times. The rearrangement uses TRBV11-2 and TRBJ2-1; D unresolved. Trimming took off 4 bases at V and 10 bases at J, with 14 bases between the two ends. Germline values: CDR1 SGHAT, CDR2 FQNNGV. This CDR3 region has 13 residues. The CDR3 loop is CASSSDGADEQFF. DNA of the CDR3: TGTGCCAGCAGCTCGGACGGCGCAGACGAGCAGTTCTTC.

CDR3 DNA sequence: TGTGCCAGCCCCGCTCGCGGGGGGGAAGGGGAGCAGTTCTTC. Amino acids: CASPARGGEGEQFF. V is TRBV18 and J is TRBJ2-5; 9 bases line up with TRBD2. The DNA end is more similar to TRBJ2-1, so the J call may be wrong. Germline V gene data show CDR1 as KGHSH and CDR2 as LQKENI. The CDR3 contains 14 residues.

This clonotype is medium-sized in the sample. The J gene is TRBJ2-1, the V gene TRBV6-1; D perhaps matches TRBD2 (5 bases). This CDR3 has 12 amino acids. Germline CDR1 and CDR2: MNHNS and SASEGT. V lost 8 bases and J lost 15, with 20 bases in between. The CDR3 loop reads CASGPAGELPFF. CDR3 in DNA: TGTGCCAGCGGCCCGGCTGGGGAGCTACCGTTCTTC.

The rearrangement links TRBV12-3 or TRBV12-4 to TRBJ2-2; D is perhaps TRBD1 (6 bases). This CDR3 contains 17 residues. Deletions cut 5 bases from V and 2 bases from J, with 18 bases between. Here the CDR3 DNA reads TGTGCCAGCAGTCCGACCCTGACAGGCGCCAACACCGGGGAGCTGTTTTTT. This gives the protein CASSPTLTGANTGELFF.

This clonotype was seen only a few times. The chain is built from TRBV6-5 and TRBJ1-1; no clear D gene. There are 14 residues in the CDR3. The germline V and J ends were trimmed by 0 bases and 0 bases, with 5 bases remaining between them. Germline lookup yields CDR1 MNHEY and CDR2 SVGAGI. CDR3 DNA: TGTGCCAGCAGTTACTCAGGGATGAACACTGAAGCTTTCTTT. As protein: CASSYSGMNTEAFF.

V is TRBV7-8 and J is TRBJ1-2; D call uncertain. CDR1 and CDR2 from the germline V gene are SGHVS and FQNEAQ. This CDR3 has 13 amino acids. V lost 1 base and J lost 2, with 5 bases in between. The CDR3 is CASSLERNYGYTF. CDR3 nucleotide sequence: TGTGCCAGCAGCTTAGAGAGGAACTATGGCTACACCTTC.

This clonotype was counted a few times. The rearrangement uses TRBV27 and TRBJ1-3, with 7 bases matching TRBD1. Germline values: CDR1 MNHEY, CDR2 SMNVEV (reference sequence). The CDR3 has 14 residues. The junction had 2 bases not matched to a gene; V was cut back by 5 bases and J by 1 base. This chain's CDR3 is CASSQQGSGNTIYF. The CDR3 nucleotides read TGTGCCAGCAGTCAACAGGGGTCTGGAAACACCATATATTTT.

The chain recombines TRBV11-2 with TRBJ2-1; 9 nucleotides align to TRBD2. Trimming removed 1 base from V and 4 bases from J; junction bases left unmatched: 5. Per germline, CDR1 SGHAT and CDR2 FQNNGV. The length of the CDR3 is 16 residues. CDR3 sequence (DNA): TGTGCCAGCAGCTTAGGTCTAGCGGGATTTTACAATGAGCAGTTCTTC. As protein: CASSLGLAGFYNEQFF.

This clonotype ranks as medium-sized (0.01 to 0.1%). The CDR3 region has the DNA TGTGCCAGCAGAGAAACAGGGGGCGCCGACAATGAGCAGTTCTTC. Amino acid sequence: CASRETGGADNEQFF. The chain links TRBV6-1 to TRBJ2-1; 9 bases are a match to TRBD1. V was pared by 6 bases and J by 5 bases, with 8 bases of the junction left unmatched. In germline, CDR1 is MNHNS, CDR2 SASEGT. The CDR3 spans 15 residues.

CDR3 amino acids: CASSLVGVSYNSPLHF. As DNA, the CDR3 is TGTGCCAGCAGCTTAGTAGGGGTCTCCTATAATTCACCCCTCCACTTT. The chain has TRBV11-2 and TRBJ1-6; D may be TRBD1 (5 bases). The CDR3 is 16 amino acids. Trimming removed 1 base from V and 0 bases from J, with 7 bases in between. CDR1 and CDR2 from the germline V gene are SGHAT and FQNNGV. Using reference TRBV11-2 and TRBJ1-6 for the parts outside the CDR3, the full variable domain is EAGVAQSPRYKIIEKRQSVAFWCNPISGHATLYWYQQILGQGPKLLIQFQNNGVVDDSQLPKDRFSAERLKGVDSTLKIQPAKLEDSAVYLCASSLVGVSYNSPLHFGNGTRLTVT.

By share of the sample, this clonotype is medium-sized. The chain has TRBV7-8 and TRBJ2-1, with D possibly called TRBD1 or TRBD2 (5 bases each). Germline loops: CDR1 SGHVS, CDR2 FQNEAQ. The CDR3 covers 15 residues. V lost 6 bases and J lost 10, with 22 bases in between. CDR3 residues: CASRPYQGPSYEQFF. The CDR3 DNA reads as TGTGCCAGCAGACCTTATCAGGGACCCTCCTACGAGCAGTTCTTC.

A note on this clonotype: Sequence at one end of the junction differs from germline and may be a read error. This rearrangement joins TRBV7-6 to TRBJ2-2; possibly TRBD2 for D (6 bases). Germline CDR1 and CDR2: SGHVS and FNYEAQ. The CDR3 is made up of 12 amino acids. The CDR3 is CASRPNAGEVFF. CDR3 DNA sequence: TGTGCCAGCAGGCCCAATGCCGGGGAGGTGTTTTTT.

The rearrangement joins TRBV27 to TRBJ2-4; possibly TRBD1 or TRBD2 for D (5 bases each). V was shortened by 10 bases and J by 4 bases, with 14 bases between the two germline ends. Germline V gene data show CDR1 as MNHEY and CDR2 as SMNVEV (reference sequence). The CDR3 runs 13 residues. The CDR3 protein is CATSSGSKNIQYF. DNA of the CDR3: TGTGCCACCTCATCAGGGAGTAAAAACATTCAGTACTTC.

This clonotype has at least ten counts. The DNA for the CDR3 is TGTGCCAGCAGCTTAAGGACAGGGCTGGGCGAAAACATTCAGTACTTC. Protein: CASSLRTGLGENIQYF. The V call is TRBV11-2, the J call TRBJ2-4, with 8 bases matching TRBD1. The CDR3 contains 16 residues. Losses at the gene ends were 2 bases for V and 5 bases for J; bases not matched to a gene: 8. CDR1 is SGHAT and CDR2 is FQNNGV in the germline V gene.